A selection of T cell receptor beta chains follows, all from one sample in a study of cytomegalovirus exposure and HLA in healthy donors. Assay used: immunoSEQ multiplex PCR; TCRdb lists only in-frame clones, some missing. The data contain some 190,000 clones, more than 75% of them singletons. Sequencing used PBMCs. Receptors originate from a man aged 30-40 years in good health and CMV-seronegative. CDR3s include the opening cysteine and the closing phenylalanine or tryptophan. Each record gives: V gene, D gene, clone size, J gene, CDR3 DNA, CDR3 protein. D genes are given only for firm matches. A row's size may be missing; if present it is once, few, many or a size class.

>TRBV2|-|once|TRBJ1-2
TGTGCCAGCAGCAACGGGGGGGGACTTAATGGCTACACCTTC
CASSNGGGLNGYTF
>TRBV28|-|-|TRBJ2-7
TGTGCCAGCAGTTTAATCGCAGGGCCGAAGTGGGAGCAGTACTTC
CASSLIAGPKWEQYF
>TRBV11-1|-|-|TRBJ2-1
TGTGCCAGCAGCTTAGGGCAGAGGTATGAGCAGTTCTTC
CASSLGQRYEQFF
>TRBV19|-|-|TRBJ1-2
TGTGCCAGTAGTGAGTCCAGGGTACGACGAGGCTACACCTTC
CASSESRVRRGYTF
>TRBV6-5|TRBD2|few|TRBJ2-5
TGTGCCAGCAGGGCACTAGCGGGACAAGAGACCCAGTACTTC
CASRALAGQETQYF
>TRBV2|TRBD2|-|TRBJ2-1
TGTGCCAGCAGTGTGGGGCGGGGGGGCTCGGATGAGCAGTTCTTC
CASSVGRGGSDEQFF
>TRBV11-2|-|-|TRBJ1-4
TGTGCCAGCAGCTTAGATCCCGGGAATGAAAAACTGTTTTTT
CASSLDPGNEKLFF
>TRBV18|-|-|TRBJ2-1
TGTGCCAGCACCGAAGGAGGGCCGCCTGAGCAGTTCTTC
CASTEGGPPEQFF
>TRBV28|-|-|TRBJ2-7
TGTGCCAGCAGGGACACCGCCTACGAGCAGTACTTC
CASRDTAYEQYF
>TRBV7-9|TRBD1|-|TRBJ2-7
TGTGCCAGCAGCCCTGGGACAGGGGGCAGTTGGCAGTACTTC
CASSPGTGGSWQYF
>TRBV6-5|-|-|TRBJ1-4
TGTGCCAGCAGTTACTCGGAAGGCCGGAGGGGATTAAAACTGTTTTTT
CASSYSEGRRGLKLFF